Below are 5 T cell receptor beta chains sequenced from a single sample in a study of Ad26.COV2.S vaccination and SARS-CoV-2 variants. The treatment: over 15 received Ad26.COV2.S at low or high dose, single or two shots; about 5 received placebo; per-sample allocation not given. Repertoires come from day 63 after the first vaccine or placebo injection. Repertoires were generated with immunoSEQ multiplex PCR, while TCRdb's copy carries only in-frame clones and drops some. This table holds 350,000 to 450,000 clones, 83% found once. The sample here was peripheral blood, taken in a trial of Ad26.COV2.S vaccine versus placebo. Source of these receptors: a person between 18 and 59 years old who received the Ad26.COV2.S COVID-19 vaccine or a placebo.

This chain links TRBV2 with TRBJ2-1; 7 nucleotides align to TRBD2. This CDR3 is built from 16 residues. Germline V lookup: CDR1 SNHLY, CDR2 FYNNEI. The J segment lost 7 bases and the V segment lost 4 bases, leaving 13 bases of the junction unmatched. Here the CDR3 reads CASSGVAGEYGNEQFF. In nucleotides, the CDR3 is TGTGCCAGCAGTGGGGTTGCGGGAGAGTATGGGAATGAGCAGTTCTTC.

As DNA, the CDR3 is TGTGCCAGCAGCGTATGGGACAGTCGTTCACCCCTCCACTTT. Protein: CASSVWDSRSPLHF. The V and J genes are TRBV9 and TRBJ1-6; TRBD1 agrees at 7 bases. Unmatched junction bases numbered 4, after V lost 1 base and J lost 9 bases. Germline V lookup: CDR1 SGDLS, CDR2 YYNGEE. The CDR3 length is 14 residues.

This clone came up once. The J gene is TRBJ2-6, the V gene TRBV5-1; D not certain. This CDR3 has 14 amino acids. V lost 3 bases and J lost 2, with 6 bases in between. From germline, CDR1 is SGHRS and CDR2 YFSETQ. CDR3 amino acids: CASSSTAGANVLTF. Here the CDR3 DNA reads TGCGCCAGCAGCTCAACTGCTGGGGCCAACGTCCTGACTTTC.

The V and J genes are TRBV2 and TRBJ1-1, with TRBD1 as a possible D gene (5 bases). Between the trimmed V and J ends, which lost 2 bases and 1 base, there was a span of 17 bases. Germline V gene data show CDR1 as SNHLY and CDR2 as FYNNEI. The CDR3 length is 17 residues. CDR3: CASSEHPPGPKNTEAFF. CDR3 DNA sequence: TGTGCCAGCAGTGAACACCCCCCAGGGCCCAAGAACACTGAAGCTTTCTTT. Looking up the rest from reference TRBV2 and TRBJ1-1 gives the full variable domain: EPEVTQTPSHQVTQMGQEVILRCVPISNHLYFYWYRQILGQKVEFLVSFYNNEISEKSEIFDDQFSVERPDGSNFTLKIRSTKLEDSAMYFCASSEHPPGPKNTEAFFGQGTRLTVV.

This chain links TRBV13 with TRBJ1-1; D is ambiguous. Between the trimmed V and J ends, which lost 1 base and 3 bases, there was a span of 9 bases. This CDR3 is built from 14 residues. Germline V gene lookup returns CDR1 PRHDT and CDR2 FYEKMQ (reference sequence). The CDR3 nucleotides are TGTGCCAGCAGCTTAGCCGGCATCGACACTGAAGCTTTCTTT. This codes for CASSLAGIDTEAFF.